The present TCR beta chain was sequenced within a study of blood T cell repertoires in COVID-19 (dated by TCRdb to about 2020). At the level of the whole study: Samples from collaborators originated in the United States, Italy and Spain and spanned both the acute and convalescent phases of COVID-19. The material from the prospective study consisted of cDNA or gDNA derived from T cells, B-cell-depleted T cells, or PBMCs. The dataset comprised deeply sampled blood TCRbeta repertoires from subjects exposed to, actively infected with, or recovered from COVID-19. The repertoires were made available in a free public database intended to serve as a resource for research on the immune response to SARS-CoV-2. The samples were drawn from the first 160 participants of the ongoing ImmuneRACE study and from about 1,200 subjects provided by 6 global collaborators. The sample metadata nearly always contained a de-identified subject ID, COVID-19 status, age in years and sex. Where available, HLA class I and class II types were obtained from metadata supplied by the sample provider rather than from assay-based typing.

TCRbeta CDR3 regions were amplified from genomic DNA by means of the immunoSEQ Assay, a bias-controlled multiplex PCR. The original pipeline was this. The number of nucleated cells in each sample was estimated from the amplification of reference gene primers within the assay. To quantify the absolute abundance of each unique TCRbeta CDR3 rearrangement, sequence reads were collapsed and filtered. Productive Simpson clonality was computed per sample as the square root of Simpson's diversity index over productive rearrangements. Sourced from immuneACCESS, this table was stored by TCRdb with only in-frame sequences that have V and J called. A share of the clones is absent; for the studies checked, an unresolved V gene accounts for under half, and the remainder has no known explanation. V, J and clone size are taken as reported in that table, and D and trimming were inferred from the DNA itself. The sample table contains approximately 260,000 clones; only one count was recorded for 84% of them. Jointly, the top ten make up 8% to 9.5% of the sample.

Whole blood was collected in K2EDTA tubes by collaborating institutions according to the institutions' own protocols. For TCRbeta analysis, collaborator samples were shipped as frozen whole blood, as isolated PBMCs, or as DNA extracted from either sample type. Overall study outcomes, separate from this receptor: The amount of clinical and demographic metadata varied by source and participant and was provided uncurated.

Trimming leaves V shorter by 6 bases and J shorter by 5 bases, with the junction holding 1 base beyond the gene matches. The germline V gene sets CDR1 to KGHSH and CDR2 to LQKENI. Measured from the cysteine to the phenylalanine, the CDR3 is 13 residues long. The DNA shown is the 39-base CDR3, in frame from base 1. Of note for this clone: Its antigen is not yet known. Base qualities are not provided; no much larger clone lies one nucleotide away.

The TCR comes from a human donor in a cohort sampled during active COVID-19. This receptor chain uses TRBV18 and TRBJ1-4, and 9 junctional nucleotides match TRBD1. Sequences were obtained from peripheral blood. CDR3 reads: CASSGQGNEKLFF. The DNA is TGTGCCAGCTCTGGACAGGGGAATGAAAAACTGTTTTTT.